A single sample is the source of the 31 T cell receptor beta chains below, sequenced in a study of T cell responses to AZD1222 COVID-19 vaccine. The repertoire was sequenced with immunoSEQ multiplex PCR; TCRdb's copy has only in-frame clones and lacks some. The sample consists of about 160,000 clones, 94% of them appearing once. The source material was peripheral blood, sampled 28 days after the second AZD1222 dose. The receptors stem from an adult who received the AZD1222 COVID-19 vaccine.

The genes are TRBV28 and TRBJ2-7, with TRBD1 as a possible D gene (7 bases). Germline V CDR1 and CDR2: MDHEN, SYDVKM. The CDR3 length is 15 residues. V was clipped by 2 bases and J by 2 bases, with 13 bases between them. The CDR3 reads CASSLAGQRTYEQYF. The CDR3 bases are TGTGCCAGCAGTTTAGCGGGACAGAGGACCTACGAGCAGTACTTC.

This clone showed up just once. The chain carries TRBV30 and TRBJ1-2; D remains ambiguous. This CDR3 is built from 11 residues. Trimming left V 0 bases short and J 8 bases short, with 7 bases between. Germline CDR1 reads GTSNPN; CDR2 reads SVGIG (reference sequence). CDR3 coding DNA: TGTGCCTGGAGTGTAGCCCCGGGCTACACCTTC. It is translated as CAWSVAPGYTF.

This clone has just one count. The chain combines TRBV7-9 with TRBJ1-1; 7 bases agree with TRBD1. CDR1 and CDR2 from the germline V gene are SEHNR and FQNEAQ (reference sequence). This CDR3 has 13 residues. Trimming at V came to 6 bases and at J to 5 bases, leaving 6 bases not matched to a gene. The CDR3 protein is CASRDNRGTEAFF. The CDR3, as DNA: TGTGCCAGCAGGGATAACAGGGGAACTGAAGCTTTCTTT.

This clone is a singleton in its sample. V gene TRBV28 combines with J gene TRBJ1-2; perhaps TRBD1 as D (5 bases). Deletions cut 1 base from V and 0 bases from J, with 15 bases between. Per germline, CDR1 MDHEN and CDR2 SYDVKM. There are 17 residues in the CDR3. Here the CDR3 reads CASSLLFEGSTNYGYTF. The CDR3 region has the DNA TGTGCCAGCAGTTTATTATTCGAGGGGTCAACTAACTATGGCTACACCTTC.

This sequence joins TRBV3-1 (or the pseudogene TRBV3-2) and TRBJ2-7; 10 bases align to TRBD2. Germline V gene lookup returns CDR1 LGHDT and CDR2 YNNKEL (reference sequence). V shed 4 bases, J shed 2 bases, and the junction held 2 bases outside the gene matches. There are 14 residues in the CDR3. The CDR3 here is CASSRGLAAYEQYF. The CDR3 coding sequence is TGTGCCAGCAGCCGCGGACTAGCGGCCTACGAGCAGTACTTC.

The rearrangement links TRBV30 to TRBJ2-2; D is possibly TRBD2 (5 bases). Germline-derived CDR1 and CDR2 are GTSNPN and SVGIG (reference sequence). V lost 3 bases, J lost 2 bases, and 13 bases lay in between. This CDR3 region has 15 residues. CDR3 sequence: CAWSRRGLNTGELFF. In DNA form, the CDR3 reads TGTGCCTGGAGCCGCCGCGGGCTCAACACCGGGGAGCTGTTTTTT.

This sequence joins TRBV4-3 and TRBJ2-7, with 8 bases aligning to TRBD1. The germline CDR1 and CDR2 sequences are LGHNA and YSLEER. The CDR3 is 15 amino acids. V shed 3 bases, J shed 3 bases, and the junction held 7 bases outside the gene matches. CDR3 sequence: CASSHFPGGNYEQYF. Here the CDR3 DNA reads TGCGCCAGCAGCCATTTCCCAGGGGGCAACTACGAGCAGTACTTC.

This chain uses TRBV5-1 with TRBJ1-6, with D hard to call. Per germline, CDR1 SGHRS and CDR2 YFSETQ. V gave up 1 base and J gave up 7 bases, with 9 bases separating them. The CDR3 runs to 14 residues. In nucleotides, the CDR3 is TGCGCCAGCAGCTTGACAGCCCAAAATTCACCCCTCCACTTT. Translated, it gives CASSLTAQNSPLHF.

The rearrangement uses TRBV27 and TRBJ1-2; 8 positions match TRBD1. CDR1 and CDR2 from the germline V gene are MNHEY and SMNVEV (reference sequence). Trimming removed 3 bases from V and 6 bases from J; junction bases left unmatched: 3. This CDR3 is built from 13 residues. In nucleotides, the CDR3 is TGTGCCAGCAGTTTGGACAGGGTGAATGGCTACACCTTC. Translated: CASSLDRVNGYTF.

The chain combines TRBV4-1 with TRBJ1-5; the match to TRBD1 covers 7 bases. This CDR3 is built from 18 residues. CDR1 MGHRA and CDR2 YSYEKL come from the germline V gene. Trimming at V came to 2 bases and at J to 4 bases, leaving 14 bases not matched to a gene. The CDR3 nucleotides are TGCGCCAGCAGCCAAACGCTGTTGCCAGGGACAGCTAATCAGCCCCAGCATTTT. As protein: CASSQTLLPGTANQPQHF.

This rearrangement joins TRBV4-1 to TRBJ2-1; 7 nucleotides line up with TRBD2. The V gene end was trimmed by 4 bases and the J gene end by 4 bases; junction bases not matched to a gene: 13. The CDR3 runs to 17 residues. Germline CDR1 and CDR2: MGHRA and YSYEKL. CDR3 bases: TGCGCCAGCAGCCGCCACGTTCTAGCGGAGCCTTACAATGAGCAGTTCTTC. Its protein product is CASSRHVLAEPYNEQFF.

CDR3 bases: TGCGCCAGCAGCCCCCGACTAGCGGGCTCCTACGAGCAGTACTTC. It encodes CASSPRLAGSYEQYF. This rearrangement joins TRBV4-1 to TRBJ2-7, with 10 bases that match TRBD2. The CDR3 runs to 15 residues. Germline V gives CDR1 MGHRA, CDR2 YSYEKL. After removal of 4 bases from V and 0 bases from J, the junction contained 3 bases not matched to a gene.

This clone has just one count. This chain links TRBV7-2 with TRBJ1-2; 7 bases line up with TRBD1. V shed 1 base and J 4 bases; nucleotides not matched to a gene: 3. CDR1 is SGHTA, CDR2 FQGNSA, per germline. There are 14 residues in the CDR3. The CDR3: CASSLDRGSYGYTF. As DNA, the CDR3 is TGTGCCAGCAGCTTAGACAGGGGATCCTATGGCTACACCTTC. The full variable domain, in which reference TRBV7-2 and TRBJ1-2 provide the parts outside the CDR3, is GAGVSQSPSNKVTEKGKDVELRCDPISGHTALYWYRQSLGQGLEFLIYFQGNSAPDKSGLPSDRFSAERTGGSVSTLTIQRTQQEDSAVYLCASSLDRGSYGYTFGSGTRLTVV.

The chain combines TRBV2 with TRBJ2-7; no clear D gene. The CDR3 runs 14 residues. Trimming stripped 7 bases from V and 2 bases from J, with 15 bases between. CDR1 and CDR2 (germline): SNHLY, FYNNEI. Here the CDR3 reads CASTRPVVPYEQYF. CDR3 DNA: TGTGCCAGCACGCGACCGGTTGTCCCCTACGAGCAGTACTTC.

The genes are TRBV6-6 and TRBJ2-3; D remains ambiguous. The CDR3 runs to 14 residues. The ends were cut back, 2 bases at V and 2 bases at J, with 8 bases in the middle. Germline loops: CDR1 MNHNY, CDR2 SVGAGI (reference sequence). The CDR3 spells CASSYGLDTDTQYF. CDR3 bases: TGTGCCAGCAGTTACGGGTTGGACACAGATACGCAGTATTTT.

This sequence joins TRBV7-3 and TRBJ2-1; 12 positions match TRBD2. The CDR3 length is 15 residues. The V gene's germline CDR1 is SGHTA and CDR2 FQGTGA. Trimming at V came to 5 bases and at J to 7 bases, leaving 6 bases not matched to a gene. As DNA, the CDR3 is TGTGCCAGCAGCGGTGGACTAGCGGGACGGAATGAGCAGTTCTTC. Its translation is CASSGGLAGRNEQFF.

This CDR3 is CASSPGTNYNEQFF. The CDR3 DNA is TGTGCCAGCAGCCCTGGGACTAACTACAATGAGCAGTTCTTC. The V call is TRBV11-3, the J call TRBJ2-1; 7 positions match TRBD2. The CDR3 extends over 14 amino acids. Germline V CDR1 and CDR2: SGHNT, YENEEA. Trimming cost V 5 bases and J 3 bases; bases outside gene matches: 4. Full variable domain (rest looked up from reference TRBV11-3 and TRBJ2-1): EAGVVQSPRYKIIEKKQPVAFWCNPISGHNTLYWYLQNLGQGPELLIRYENEEAVDDSQLPKDRFSAERLKGVDSTLKIQPAELGDSAVYLCASSPGTNYNEQFFGPGTRLTVL.

The table lists this clone with a few counts. The CDR3 here is CASSPPQLQGNTEAFF. The CDR3, as DNA: TGTGCCAGCTCACCCCCCCAACTACAGGGGAACACTGAAGCTTTCTTT. The chain employs TRBV18 and TRBJ1-1; possible D gene TRBD1, 6 bases. The CDR3 totals 16 residues. Trimming shortened V by 3 bases and J by 1 base, and 15 bases separated the two germline ends. The germline V gene has CDR1 KGHSH and CDR2 LQKENI.

V is TRBV2 and J is TRBJ1-1; 7 nucleotides match TRBD1. This CDR3 has 15 amino acids. From germline, CDR1 is SNHLY and CDR2 FYNNEI. The V segment lost 4 bases and the J segment 5 bases; nucleotides outside the gene matches: 10. Written as DNA, the CDR3 is TGTGCCAGCAGTGGGACAGGTAAATCGAATACTGAAGCTTTCTTT. Translation gives CASSGTGKSNTEAFF.

As regards this clone: Other DNA sequences within the sample encode an identical CDR3. Here the CDR3 reads CASSQETANYGYTF. In nucleotides, the CDR3 is TGTGCCAGCAGCCAAGAAACGGCTAACTATGGCTACACCTTC. V usage is TRBV3-1 (or the pseudogene TRBV3-2) and J usage is TRBJ1-2; no clear D gene. The CDR3 consists of 14 residues. Germline V gene sequence: CDR1 LGHDT, CDR2 YNNKEL (reference sequence). Trimming removed 0 bases at V and 0 bases at J, with 5 bases between.

V usage is TRBV2 and J usage is TRBJ2-1, with 9 positions matching TRBD2. Germline V gives CDR1 SNHLY, CDR2 FYNNEI. The CDR3 loop spans 15 amino acids. With V trimmed by 5 bases and J by 8 bases, 10 bases remained unmatched. The CDR3 is CASSRISGSGDEQFF. CDR3 sequence (DNA): TGTGCCAGCAGTAGGATTAGCGGGAGTGGCGATGAGCAGTTCTTC.

J is TRBJ2-5 and V is TRBV6-1; D is undetermined. Trimming took 1 base from V and 1 from J, leaving 7 bases between them. The CDR3 runs 14 residues. The germline V gene has CDR1 MNHNS and CDR2 SASEGT. CDR3 in DNA: TGTGCCAGCAGTGAAGAGGACGGCCAAGAGACCCAGTACTTC. Protein sequence: CASSEEDGQETQYF.

The rearrangement uses TRBV25-1 and TRBJ2-3; maybe TRBD1 (5 bases). Trimming pared 4 bases from V and 0 bases from J, leaving 11 bases between. This CDR3 is 15 amino acids long. Germline V gene sequence: CDR1 MGHDK, CDR2 SYGVNS. The CDR3 sequence is CASSASDRSTDTQYF. CDR3 nucleotide sequence: TGTGCCAGCAGTGCCTCTGACAGAAGCACAGATACGCAGTATTTT.

This clone occurred once. The chain carries TRBV19 and TRBJ2-1, with 8 nucleotides matching TRBD2. CDR1 and CDR2 from the germline V gene are LNHDA and SQIVND (reference sequence). The V gene end was trimmed by 1 base and the J gene end by 6 bases; junction bases not matched to a gene: 5. There are 15 residues in the CDR3. The CDR3 is CASSIVVAGFNEQFF. In DNA, the CDR3 is TGTGCCAGTAGTATAGTGGTAGCGGGGTTCAATGAGCAGTTCTTC.

The rearrangement joins TRBV10-2 to TRBJ2-1; 8 positions match TRBD2. This CDR3 is 14 amino acids long. Trimming removed 6 bases from V and 7 bases from J; junction bases left unmatched: 8. The germline CDR1 and CDR2 sequences are WSHSY and SAAADI. The CDR3 loop is CASRGGLAGNEQFF. Here the CDR3 DNA reads TGCGCCAGCAGGGGGGGATTAGCGGGAAATGAGCAGTTCTTC.

This clone was seen once. The V and J genes are TRBV5-4 and TRBJ1-2, with D uncertain. This CDR3 spans 14 amino acids. Germline CDR1 is SGHNT and CDR2 is YYREEE (reference sequence). V dropped 4 bases and J dropped 2 bases, with 12 bases sitting between them. Written as DNA, the CDR3 is TGTGCCAGCAGCCAGAACGCTGTAAACTATGGCTACACCTTC. Translating gives CASSQNAVNYGYTF.

The chain is built from TRBV9 and TRBJ1-4; D unclear. Germline lookup yields CDR1 SGDLS and CDR2 YYNGEE. Trimming took off 3 bases at V and 2 bases at J, with 11 bases between the two ends. CDR3 size: 15 residues. In DNA, the CDR3 is TGTGCCAGCAGCGGTACGGGTTGGACTAATGAAAAACTGTTTTTT. The encoded protein is CASSGTGWTNEKLFF. The full variable domain, rest sourced from reference TRBV9 and TRBJ1-4, is DSGVTQTPKHLITATGQRVTLRCSPRSGDLSVYWYQQSLDQGLQFLIQYYNGEERAKGNILERFSAQQFPDLHSELNLSSLELGDSALYFCASSGTGWTNEKLFFGSGTQLSVL.

CDR3 protein: CASKGGFEAFF. The CDR3 nucleotides read TGTGCCAGTAAAGGGGGGTTTGAAGCTTTCTTT. This rearrangement joins TRBV19 to TRBJ1-1; D is perhaps TRBD1 (6 bases). The V and J ends lost 7 bases and 7 bases respectively, with 10 bases between them. Germline V CDR1 and CDR2: LNHDA, SQIVND (reference sequence). This CDR3 has 11 residues.

The CDR3 DNA follows: TGTGCCAGCAGTGAGGGCAACTATGATCAGCCCCAGCATTTT. Residues: CASSEGNYDQPQHF. The rearrangement uses TRBV2 and TRBJ1-5; D is uncertain. Trimming removed 3 bases at V and 5 bases at J, with 11 bases between. The CDR3 is 14 amino acids. Germline V CDR1 and CDR2: SNHLY, FYNNEI.

V gene TRBV5-4 combines with J gene TRBJ1-1; the match to TRBD1 covers 9 bases. CDR1 and CDR2 (germline): SGHNT, YYREEE (reference sequence). V was clipped by 4 bases and J by 10 bases; unmatched bases: 8. The CDR3 is 13 amino acids. The CDR3, as DNA: TGTGCCAGCAGCATACAGGGGGCCTGGGGAGCTTTCTTT. The encoded protein is CASSIQGAWGAFF.

The rearrangement links TRBV5-1 to TRBJ1-2, with 9 bases aligning to TRBD1. V lost 4 bases, J lost 5 bases, and 3 bases stayed unmatched. Germline assignment: CDR1 SGHRS and CDR2 YFSETQ. There are 13 residues in the CDR3. CDR3 sequence: CASSPGQGYGYTF. CDR3 DNA sequence: TGCGCCAGCAGCCCCGGACAGGGGTATGGCTACACCTTC.